Listed below are T cell receptor beta chains from one sample, sequenced in a study of blood T cells in healthy people across ages. TCRdb reprocessed the 5' RACE reads with MiXCR, giving one entry per CDR3 protein. Here the sample spans roughly 800,000 distinct CDR3 sequences, 55% to 70% being singletons. The sequenced sample consisted of blood. These receptors were obtained from a man aged 25-45 years in good health. CDR3s include the opening cysteine and the closing phenylalanine or tryptophan. D genes are given only for firm matches. Some rows have no size entry. The others give once, few or many, or a class for an expanded clone.

D,size,V,J,length,DNA,CDR3
TRBD2,NA,TRBV20-1,TRBJ2-3,16,TGCAGTGCTAGCACGTTAGCGGGGGGTTCCACAGATACGCAGTATTTT,CSASTLAGGSTDTQYF
NA,NA,TRBV2,TRBJ1-2,15,TGTGCCAGCAGCCTCACGCGGGGGGAGGCCTATGGCTACACCTTC,CASSLTRGEAYGYTF
NA,NA,TRBV20-1,TRBJ2-5,14,TGCAGTGCCGTAAGAACACAGGGCGTGGGGGAGCAGTACTTC,CSAVRTQGVGEQYF
NA,NA,TRBV7-2,TRBJ2-7,13,TGTGCCAGCAGCGGGGGGACTGCCGACGAGCAGTACTTC,CASSGGTADEQYF
TRBD1,NA,TRBV29-1,TRBJ2-1,14,TGCAGCGTTTCAAGGGGGCCGTCCAACTATGAGCAGTTCTTC,CSVSRGPSNYEQFF
NA,few,TRBV9,TRBJ2-1,15,TGTGCCAGCAGCGTAGTTGGGAGCTCCTACAATGAGCAGTTCTTC,CASSVVGSSYNEQFF
NA,many,TRBV7-2,TRBJ2-5,11,TGCGCCAGCAGCTTGGCAGAGACCCAGTACTTC,CASSLAETQYF
NA,NA,TRBV21-1,TRBJ2-3,11,TGTGCCCGCGGAGGGGAGGATACGCAGTATTTT,CARGGEDTQYF
NA,NA,TRBV6-2/TRBV6-3,TRBJ2-7,14,TGTGCCAGCAGTTATCGGGGATTGAACTACGAGCAGTACTTC,CASSYRGLNYEQYF
NA,NA,TRBV27,TRBJ1-1,17,TGTGCCAGCAGTTTATTGACTTCATCAGGGGCGAGTACTGAAGCTTTCTTT,CASSLLTSSGASTEAFF
NA,NA,TRBV18,TRBJ2-5,20,TGTGCCAGCTCTTCACCCGAGAGACAGGAATTTTTCTTCCCAACAGAGACCCAGTACTTC,CASSSPERQEFFFPTETQYF
NA,few,TRBV20-1,TRBJ1-2,13,TGCAGTGCTAGTGGCAGGGCTAACTATGGCTACACCTTC,CSASGRANYGYTF
TRBD2,NA,TRBV7-6,TRBJ2-5,16,TGTGCCAGCAGCCCTCCCGACTTACCGGGGGGAGAGACCCAGTACTTC,CASSPPDLPGGETQYF
TRBD2,NA,TRBV6-1,TRBJ2-6,17,TGTGCCAGCAGACTGACTAGCGGGGCGGGTGGGGCCAACGTCCTGACTTTC,CASRLTSGAGGANVLTF
NA,once,TRBV20-1,TRBJ1-2,10,TGCAGTGAAGAGTGTCTGGGCTACACCTTC,CSEECLGYTF
TRBD1,NA,TRBV24-1,TRBJ1-1,14,TGTGCCACCAGTGATCGACAGGGTAGGCCTGAAGCTTTCTTT,CATSDRQGRPEAFF
NA,NA,TRBV29-1,TRBJ2-7,16,TGCAGCGTATCAAATAATGAAGCCTCCGCGGCGTTTGAGCAGTACTTC,CSVSNNEASAAFEQYF
NA,NA,TRBV7-9,TRBJ2-1,16,TGTGCCAGCAGCCCACGCAAGACAGATTTATACAATGAGCAGTTCTTC,CASSPRKTDLYNEQFF
NA,NA,TRBV7-9,TRBJ2-1,15,TGTGCCAGCAGCTCAAGGCCGGGACTCGACAATGAGCAGTTCTTC,CASSSRPGLDNEQFF
TRBD2,once,TRBV28,TRBJ2-7,14,TGTGCCAGCAGACCAATCGGACTAGGGTACGAGCAGTACTTC,CASRPIGLGYEQYF
NA,NA,TRBV6-5,TRBJ2-7,15,TGTGCCAGCAGTTACGGCTACCCAGCATCCGGCGAGCAGTACTTC,CASSYGYPASGEQYF
TRBD2,few,TRBV7-2,TRBJ2-5,13,TGTGCCAGCAGTGGGACTAGTATTAATGAGCAGTACTTC,CASSGTSINEQYF
NA,NA,TRBV28,TRBJ2-4,15,TGTGCCAGCAGTTTCCCCTTGACGGGCAAAAACATTCAGTACTTC,CASSFPLTGKNIQYF
NA,few,TRBV14,TRBJ2-1,12,TGTGCCAGCAGCCCCTCCATTACGGGGCAGTTCTTC,CASSPSITGQFF
NA,few,TRBV7-2,TRBJ2-7,17,TGTGCCAGCAGCTTAGCGAGGGGGTGGGAGAGCTCTTACGAGCAGTACTTC,CASSLARGWESSYEQYF
NA,few,TRBV20-1,TRBJ2-6,13,TGCAGTGCTAGAGGGGTGGGGGCCAACGTCCTGACTTTC,CSARGVGANVLTF
NA,NA,TRBV20-1,TRBJ2-3,15,TGCAGTGCTGATCCCCGGGGGGCGGACACAGATACGCAGTATTTT,CSADPRGADTDTQYF
NA,few,TRBV6-2/TRBV6-3,TRBJ2-1,13,TGTGCCAGCAGTTACGGGGTCGATGGTGAGCAGTTCTTC,CASSYGVDGEQFF
TRBD1,NA,TRBV29-1,TRBJ2-5,16,TGCAGCACCGGGGTAGTTGCAGGACAGGGTAGAGAGACCCAGTACTTC,CSTGVVAGQGRETQYF
NA,few,TRBV19,TRBJ1-2,13,TGTGCCAGTAGTATATCTGTCTCCTATGGCTACACCTTC,CASSISVSYGYTF
NA,NA,TRBV29-1,TRBJ1-2,13,TGCAGCGTTGGTGGGGCCCCAATCTATGGCTACACCTTC,CSVGGAPIYGYTF
NA,few,TRBV6-5,TRBJ1-1,15,TGTGCCAGCAGTTACGCACCAAATCAGAACACTGAAGCTTTCTTT,CASSYAPNQNTEAFF
NA,NA,TRBV9,TRBJ2-4,14,TGTGCCAGCAGCGTAGAGGGTAGGGGAAACATTCAGTACTTC,CASSVEGRGNIQYF
TRBD1,NA,TRBV2,TRBJ2-1,15,TGTGCCAGCAGAGCCCGACAGGGAACCTACAATGAGCAGTTCTTC,CASRARQGTYNEQFF
TRBD2,NA,TRBV20-1,TRBJ2-4,20,TGCAGTGCTAAAGGGCGGCTAGCGGGGGACCCGGGACTAGCCAAAAACATTCAGTACTTC,CSAKGRLAGDPGLAKNIQYF
NA,NA,TRBV20-1,TRBJ2-2,12,TGCAGTGCCACGGAGGTCACCGGGGAGCTGTTTTTT,CSATEVTGELFF
NA,NA,TRBV7-9,TRBJ2-1,13,TGTGCCAGCAGCCCAATCGGGGACCCCGGGAAGTTCTTC,CASSPIGDPGKFF
NA,few,TRBV20-1,TRBJ2-5,14,TGCAGTGCTAAAGAGTTCTGGGGCCAAGAGACCCAGTACTTC,CSAKEFWGQETQYF
NA,NA,TRBV7-7,TRBJ2-3,14,TGTGCCAGCAGCTCCAGGACCGACGCAGATACGCAGTATTTT,CASSSRTDADTQYF
TRBD1,few,TRBV20-1,TRBJ1-5,15,TGCAGTGCTAGCCCGACAGGGACACGTAATCAGCCCCAGCATTTT,CSASPTGTRNQPQHF
NA,NA,TRBV12-3/TRBV12-4,TRBJ1-5,13,TGTGCCAGCAGTTTCCCCGGTCGTCAGCCCCAGCATTTT,CASSFPGRQPQHF
NA,few,TRBV7-9,TRBJ1-2,13,TGTGCCAGCAGCTTAGGGGCATACTATGGCTACACCTTC,CASSLGAYYGYTF
NA,once,TRBV3-1,TRBJ2-6,17,TGTGCCAGCAGCCAAGAAGCAGGCCTCTCTGGGGCCAACGTCCTGACTTTC,CASSQEAGLSGANVLTF
NA,NA,TRBV7-2,TRBJ2-1,16,TGTGCCAGCAGCTCCTATGTCGTGGGGTCCTACAATGAGCAGTTCTTC,CASSSYVVGSYNEQFF
TRBD1,few,TRBV9,TRBJ2-5,15,TGTGCCAGCAGCGTAGGGACCGGGACAGGGGAAGAGCAGTACTTC,CASSVGTGTGEEQYF
NA,few,TRBV7-2,TRBJ2-1,16,TGTGCCAGCAGCTCCGCTCGTGGGGAGACGTACAATGAGCAGTTCTTC,CASSSARGETYNEQFF
NA,once,TRBV20-1,TRBJ2-7,14,TGCAGTGCTAGGGGGGGAGGAGGCTACAATGAGCAGTACTTC,CSARGGGGYNEQYF
TRBD1,NA,TRBV11-1,TRBJ2-1,14,TGTGCCAGCAGCACGCCGACAGGGCCGGATGAGCAGTTCTTC,CASSTPTGPDEQFF
NA,NA,TRBV29-1,TRBJ2-3,14,TGCAGCGTTCGGCAGGGGACGTTGACAGATACGCAGTATTTT,CSVRQGTLTDTQYF
TRBD1,NA,TRBV9,TRBJ2-7,13,TGTGCCAGCGGACAGGGAACGAGTGACGAGCAGTACTTC,CASGQGTSDEQYF
NA,few,TRBV12-3/TRBV12-4,TRBJ1-6,13,TGTGCCAGCAGTTTGGGTGGGTGGTCACCCCTCCACTTT,CASSLGGWSPLHF
NA,NA,TRBV6-2/TRBV6-3,TRBJ1-1,13,TGTGCCAGCACCATGATAATGGGCACGGAAGCTTTCTTT,CASTMIMGTEAFF
TRBD1,NA,TRBV7-8,TRBJ2-7,14,TGTGCCAGCAGCTTAGCGACAGGGATGTACGAGCAGTACTTC,CASSLATGMYEQYF